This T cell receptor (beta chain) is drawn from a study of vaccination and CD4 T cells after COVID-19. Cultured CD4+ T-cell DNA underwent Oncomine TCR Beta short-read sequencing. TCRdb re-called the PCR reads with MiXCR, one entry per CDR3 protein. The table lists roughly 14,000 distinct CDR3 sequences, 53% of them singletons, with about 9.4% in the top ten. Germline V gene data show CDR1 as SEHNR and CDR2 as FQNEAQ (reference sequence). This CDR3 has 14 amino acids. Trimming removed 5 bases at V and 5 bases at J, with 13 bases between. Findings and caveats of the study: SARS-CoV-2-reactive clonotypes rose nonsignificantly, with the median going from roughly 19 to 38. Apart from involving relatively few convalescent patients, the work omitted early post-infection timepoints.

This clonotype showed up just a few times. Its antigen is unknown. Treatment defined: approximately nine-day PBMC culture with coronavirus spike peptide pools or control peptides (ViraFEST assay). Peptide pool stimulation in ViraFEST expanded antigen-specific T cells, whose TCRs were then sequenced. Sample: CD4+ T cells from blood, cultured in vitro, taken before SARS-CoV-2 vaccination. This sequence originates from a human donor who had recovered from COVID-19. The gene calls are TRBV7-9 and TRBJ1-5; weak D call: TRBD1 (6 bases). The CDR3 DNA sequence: TGTGCCAGCAGCGCCCAGGGGAGGGATCAGCCCCAGCATTTT. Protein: CASSAQGRDQPQHF.